The 32 T cell receptor beta chains given below trace back to one sample, sequenced in a study of blood T cell repertoires in COVID-19. The data were produced by immunoSEQ multiplex PCR, yet TCRdb's version contains in-frame clones alone and is incomplete. This sample has about 200,000 clones, with over 70% found just once. The specimen was peripheral blood. The receptors originated from a woman aged 70 to 79 with acute or convalescent COVID-19.

The chain is built from TRBV19 and TRBJ2-3, with 10 bases matching TRBD2. Trimming at V came to 4 bases and at J to 4 bases, leaving 8 bases not matched to a gene. This CDR3 comprises 16 residues. The germline gives CDR1 LNHDA, CDR2 SQIVND (reference sequence). The chain's CDR3 is CASSTQRGGVADTQYF. The CDR3 DNA sequence: TGTGCCAGTAGTACCCAGCGGGGGGGAGTCGCAGATACGCAGTATTTT.

V usage is TRBV7-2 and J usage is TRBJ2-2, with 14 nucleotides matching TRBD2. V lost 6 bases to trimming and J lost 1 base; unmatched junction nucleotides: 4. The CDR3 consists of 17 residues. Germline loops: CDR1 SGHTA, CDR2 FQGNSA. CDR3 nucleotide sequence: TGTGCCAGCAGTAGGGGACTAGCGGGGGAGAACACCGGGGAGCTGTTTTTT. This sequence encodes CASSRGLAGENTGELFF.

The V and J genes are TRBV9 and TRBJ2-5; 8 bases are shared with TRBD2. Germline V gene lookup returns CDR1 SGDLS and CDR2 YYNGEE. The J segment lost 5 bases and the V segment lost 0 bases, leaving 3 bases of the junction unmatched. There are 14 residues in the CDR3. The CDR3 DNA reads as TGTGCCAGCAGCGTAGGCGGGGGGCCGGAGACCCAGTACTTC. Its protein is CASSVGGGPETQYF.

The rearrangement links TRBV27 to TRBJ2-2; 13 bases are a match to TRBD2. Germline V gives CDR1 MNHEY, CDR2 SMNVEV (reference sequence). The CDR3 runs 16 residues. J was trimmed by 1 base and V by 5 bases; bases with no gene match: 1. The CDR3 spells CASSRTSGGNTGELFF. The CDR3, as DNA: TGTGCCAGCAGTCGGACTAGCGGGGGGAACACCGGGGAGCTGTTTTTT.

This clone was observed many times. The junction differs from germline at one of its ends, possibly a read error. The rearrangement links TRBV19 to TRBJ2-1; 11 nucleotides line up with TRBD1. The germline gives CDR1 LNHDA, CDR2 SQIVND (reference sequence). This CDR3 contains 15 residues. CDR3 residues: CASSTADRGRGRWLF. The CDR3 coding sequence is TGTGCCAGTAGTACCGCGGACAGGGGGCGAGGTAGGTGGCTCTTC.

The chain combines TRBV7-9 with TRBJ2-3; 10 nucleotides line up with TRBD2. Trimming removed 4 bases from V and 3 bases from J; junction bases left unmatched: 7. Germline V gene data show CDR1 as SEHNR and CDR2 as FQNEAQ (reference sequence). The length of the CDR3 is 16 residues. The CDR3 DNA sequence: TGTGCCAGCAGCTCGGGACTAGCGCAGATAACAGATACGCAGTATTTT. Translation: CASSSGLAQITDTQYF.

The chain is built from TRBV27 and TRBJ1-2, with a possible D match to TRBD1 (6 bases). Germline loops: CDR1 MNHEY, CDR2 SMNVEV (reference sequence). The ends were cut back, 0 bases at V and 8 bases at J, with 13 bases in the middle. This CDR3 spans 14 amino acids. The chain's CDR3 is CASSLSGGGGGYTF. The CDR3 nucleotides read TGTGCCAGCAGTTTATCGGGCGGGGGGGGCGGCTACACCTTC.

The V and J genes are TRBV29-1 and TRBJ2-5; D possibly corresponds to TRBD1 (6 bases). The germline V gene has CDR1 SQVTM and CDR2 ANQGSEA. V lost 7 bases and J lost 7, with 16 bases in between. This CDR3 spans 12 amino acids. The CDR3 nucleotides are TGCAGCGGGACCGGGACATCGGCGACCCAGTACTTC. Protein product: CSGTGTSATQYF.

Worth noting for this clone: Other nucleotide sequences from this sample produce the same CDR3. The genes are TRBV9 and TRBJ2-3; D call uncertain. V shed 0 bases and J shed 2 bases, with 7 bases lying between them. The CDR3 totals 14 residues. CDR1 is SGDLS and CDR2 is YYNGEE in the germline V gene. CDR3 bases: TGTGCCAGCAGCGTAGGGCAGGACACAGATACGCAGTATTTT. Translating gives CASSVGQDTDTQYF.

This chain joins TRBV30 and TRBJ2-6, with a tentative D call TRBD2 (5 bases). Germline CDR1 reads GTSNPN; CDR2 reads SVGIG (reference sequence). CDR3 size: 14 residues. V was shortened by 5 bases and J by 4 bases, with 12 bases between the two germline ends. This CDR3 is CAWGRGSGANVLTF. The CDR3 region has the DNA TGTGCCTGGGGACGGGGTTCCGGGGCCAACGTCCTGACTTTC. The full variable domain, rest sourced from reference TRBV30 and TRBJ2-6, is SQTIHQWPATLVQPVGSPLSLECTVEGTSNPNLYWYRQAAGRGLQLLFYSVGIGQISSEVPQNLSASRPQDRQFILSSKKLLLSDSGFYLCAWGRGSGANVLTFGAGSRLTVL.

This clone has only one observation. The V gene is TRBV25-1, the J gene TRBJ2-1; 12 bases line up with TRBD1. J lost 2 bases, V lost 1 base, and 3 bases had no gene match. This CDR3 spans 17 amino acids. The V gene's germline CDR1 is MGHDK and CDR2 SYGVNS. The CDR3 reads CASSEWGQGAPYNEQFF. Here the CDR3 DNA reads TGTGCCAGCAGTGAATGGGGACAGGGGGCCCCCTACAATGAGCAGTTCTTC. Drawing the rest from reference TRBV25-1 and TRBJ2-1, the complete variable domain is EADIYQTPRYLVIGTGKKITLECSQTMGHDKMYWYQQDPGMELHLIHYSYGVNSTEKGDLSSESTVSRIRTEHFPLTLESARPSHTSQYLCASSEWGQGAPYNEQFFGPGTRLTVL.

V gene TRBV7-9 combines with J gene TRBJ1-2; 7 nucleotides align to TRBD1. Germline CDR1 and CDR2: SEHNR and FQNEAQ (reference sequence). With V trimmed by 4 bases and J by 5 bases, 4 bases remained unmatched. This CDR3 region has 13 residues. Written as DNA, the CDR3 is TGTGCCAGCAGCTCCGGACAGGCTTATGGCTACACCTTC. Amino acid sequence: CASSSGQAYGYTF.

The V call is TRBV3-1 (or the pseudogene TRBV3-2), the J call TRBJ2-2, with a possible D match to TRBD1 (6 bases). Germline V gene lookup returns CDR1 LGHDT and CDR2 YNNKEL (reference sequence). The CDR3 has 17 amino acids. V lost 4 bases to trimming and J lost 6 bases, with 21 bases between them. CDR3 residues: CASSLKLPGRQAGELFF. CDR3 DNA sequence: TGTGCCAGCAGCCTCAAGCTCCCGGGACGACAGGCCGGGGAGCTGTTTTTT.

The table lists this clone with a few counts. The chain combines TRBV10-3 with TRBJ1-6; D ambiguous. Trimming stripped 3 bases from V and 8 bases from J, with 14 bases between. Germline CDR1 and CDR2: ENHRY and SYGVKD. The CDR3 runs 15 residues. The CDR3 DNA reads as TGTGCCATCAGTGACTCCGGAGGGCGGGATTCACCCCTCCACTTT. Residues: CAISDSGGRDSPLHF.

This clone came up once. V usage is TRBV23-1 and J usage is TRBJ2-7; TRBD1 matches at 10 bases. TRBV23-1 is identified as an open reading frame with a role that is uncertain. The CDR3 consists of 14 residues. With 6 bases clipped from V and 2 bases from J, the junction kept 4 bases outside the gene matches. The CDR3 spells CASRTGTGAYEQYF. CDR3 sequence (DNA): TGCGCCAGCAGAACCGGGACAGGGGCCTACGAGCAGTACTTC.

V usage is TRBV7-2 and J usage is TRBJ2-1, with TRBD1 as a possible D gene (5 bases). The ends were cut back, 0 bases at V and 4 bases at J, with 10 bases in the middle. The CDR3 loop spans 15 amino acids. Germline assignment: CDR1 SGHTA and CDR2 FQGNSA. This CDR3 is CASSLAGASYNEQFF. The CDR3 region has the DNA TGTGCCAGCAGCTTAGCTGGGGCGTCATACAATGAGCAGTTCTTC. Combining the CDR3 with reference TRBV7-2 and TRBJ2-1 gives the whole variable domain GAGVSQSPSNKVTEKGKDVELRCDPISGHTALYWYRQSLGQGLEFLIYFQGNSAPDKSGLPSDRFSAERTGGSVSTLTIQRTQQEDSAVYLCASSLAGASYNEQFFGPGTRLTVL.

This chain connects TRBV5-1 to TRBJ2-7; 7 bases line up with TRBD2. Germline V gene data show CDR1 as SGHRS and CDR2 as YFSETQ. V was pared by 0 bases and J by 7 bases, with 4 bases of the junction left unmatched. The CDR3 extends over 13 amino acids. The CDR3 spells CASSLDTAGEQYF. The CDR3 nucleotides are TGCGCCAGCAGCTTGGATACAGCGGGAGAGCAGTACTTC. The full variable domain, in which reference TRBV5-1 and TRBJ2-7 provide the parts outside the CDR3, is KAGVTQTPRYLIKTRGQQVTLSCSPISGHRSVSWYQQTPGQGLQFLFEYFSETQRNKGNFPGRFSGRQFSNSRSEMNVSTLELGDSALYLCASSLDTAGEQYFGPGTRLTVT.

This clone came up once. The V and J genes are TRBV30 and TRBJ2-7; tentative D call: TRBD1 (6 bases). The V gene lost 1 base and the J gene lost 0 bases, with 13 bases spanning the gap. Germline V gives CDR1 GTSNPN, CDR2 SVGIG (reference sequence). The CDR3 loop spans 15 amino acids. CDR3 region: CAWSAGHAGSYEQYV. Here the CDR3 DNA reads TGTGCCTGGAGTGCGGGACATGCTGGCTCCTACGAGCAGTACGTC.

The rearrangement uses TRBV12-5 and TRBJ1-6; 9 bases are a match to TRBD1. The V gene end was trimmed by 5 bases and the J gene end by 9 bases; junction bases not matched to a gene: 5. Germline assignment: CDR1 LGHNT and CDR2 FRNRAP. The CDR3 is 14 amino acids. The chain's CDR3 is CASGTGQGSSPLHF. The CDR3, as DNA: TGTGCTAGTGGTACCGGACAGGGGAGTTCACCCCTCCACTTT.

This chain connects TRBV6-1 to TRBJ1-6, with D uncertain. This CDR3 spans 15 amino acids. The germline V gene encodes CDR1 MNHNS and CDR2 SASEGT. Deletions cut 1 base from V and 11 bases from J, with 15 bases between. The DNA of the CDR3 is TGTGCCAGCAGTGAAGTTGATCCGGGGAGAACACCCCTCCACTTT. This sequence encodes CASSEVDPGRTPLHF.

The V gene is TRBV18, the J gene TRBJ1-5; D unresolved. Germline values: CDR1 KGHSH, CDR2 LQKENI. Trimming took off 2 bases at V and 4 bases at J, with 6 bases between the two ends. The CDR3 consists of 13 residues. The CDR3 sequence is CASSPGGNQPQHF. The CDR3 coding sequence is TGTGCCAGCTCACCAGGAGGGAATCAGCCCCAGCATTTT.

This chain links TRBV18 with TRBJ2-7, with D perhaps matching TRBD1 (6 bases). Trimming cost V 5 bases and J 5 bases, with 10 bases left between them. Germline CDR1 reads KGHSH; CDR2 reads LQKENI. The CDR3 loop spans 12 amino acids. In DNA, the CDR3 is TGTGCCAGCTCAACAAACAGGGACGAGCAGTACTTC. As protein: CASSTNRDEQYF.

The gene calls are TRBV7-2 and TRBJ1-6, with TRBD1 matching 8 bases. V lost 5 bases, J lost 7 bases, and 7 bases stayed unmatched. CDR1 and CDR2 from the germline V gene are SGHTA and FQGNSA. This CDR3 region has 15 residues. CDR3 DNA sequence: TGTGCCAGCAGCCTATCCGGGACAGGCAATTCACCCCTCCACTTT. Translation gives CASSLSGTGNSPLHF.

This chain connects TRBV25-1 to TRBJ2-5, with 10 bases aligning to TRBD1. Germline CDR1 is MGHDK and CDR2 is SYGVNS. This CDR3 region has 16 residues. Trimming removed 8 bases from V and 2 bases from J; junction bases left unmatched: 11. In nucleotides, the CDR3 is TGTGCCAGCGGAGGGGGGGACAGGGGCGGGCAAGAGACCCAGTACTTC. Its translation: CASGGGDRGGQETQYF.

This clone has only a few counts. The chain links TRBV28 to TRBJ1-3; TRBD1 matches 11 bases. V lost 3 bases to trimming and J lost 2 bases; unmatched junction nucleotides: 3. The germline V gene encodes CDR1 MDHEN and CDR2 SYDVKM. The CDR3 covers 16 residues. The CDR3 region is CASSLGGQGAGNTIYF. The CDR3 DNA is TGTGCCAGCAGTTTGGGGGGACAGGGGGCTGGAAACACCATATATTTT. Combining the CDR3 with reference TRBV28 and TRBJ1-3 gives the whole variable domain DVKVTQSSRYLVKRTGEKVFLECVQDMDHENMFWYRQDPGLGLRLIYFSYDVKMKEKGDIPEGYSVSREKKERFSLILESASTNQTSMYLCASSLGGQGAGNTIYFGEGSWLTVV.

This chain links TRBV5-1 with TRBJ2-2; a possible D gene is TRBD1 (6 bases). The germline V gene has CDR1 SGHRS and CDR2 YFSETQ. The CDR3 covers 16 residues. Trimming shortened V by 3 bases and J by 0 bases, and 12 bases separated the two germline ends. CDR3 loop: CASSSMTGSNTGELFF. The CDR3 DNA follows: TGCGCCAGCAGCTCCATGACAGGATCGAACACCGGGGAGCTGTTTTTT.

This sequence joins TRBV6-1 and TRBJ1-2, with 7 bases that match TRBD1. Germline V CDR1 and CDR2: MNHNS, SASEGT. This CDR3 is 17 amino acids long. Trimming cost V 0 bases and J 3 bases; bases outside gene matches: 10. The CDR3, as DNA: TGTGCCAGCAGTGAAGCGCTTCGAGCCGGGACAGACTATGGCTACACCTTC. Its translation: CASSEALRAGTDYGYTF.

The chain has TRBV7-9 and TRBJ1-6, with 8 positions matching TRBD1. V trimming: 8 bases; J trimming: 7 bases; junction bases outside the gene matches: 10. Germline CDR1 and CDR2: SEHNR and FQNEAQ (reference sequence). This CDR3 has 15 residues. The CDR3 loop is CASHPLTGGNSPLHF. DNA of the CDR3: TGTGCCAGCCACCCCCTTACAGGGGGGAATTCACCCCTCCACTTT.

The V and J genes are TRBV24-1 and TRBJ2-1; 9 positions match TRBD1. Germline V gene lookup returns CDR1 KGHDR and CDR2 SFDVKD. The trim removed 2 bases at V and 6 bases at J, leaving 1 base unmatched. This CDR3 contains 14 residues. The CDR3 spells CATSDWTGVNEQFF. In DNA form, the CDR3 reads TGTGCCACCAGTGATTGGACAGGGGTCAATGAGCAGTTCTTC.

CDR3 coding DNA: TGTGCCAGCAGCCAAGGGACAGGGCTTGGGAACACTGAAGCTTTCTTT. Protein sequence: CASSQGTGLGNTEAFF. This chain uses TRBV3-1 (or the pseudogene TRBV3-2) with TRBJ1-1; TRBD1 aligns across 8 bases. The CDR3 has 16 residues. After removal of 1 base from V and 1 base from J, the junction contained 5 bases not matched to a gene. In germline, CDR1 is LGHDT, CDR2 YNNKEL (reference sequence).

V and J are TRBV11-2 and TRBJ2-7; D perhaps matches TRBD1 (5 bases). CDR3 length: 14 amino acids. Looked up from germline, CDR1 is SGHAT and CDR2 is FQNNGV. V dropped 5 bases and J dropped 2 bases, with 13 bases sitting between them. CDR3: CASSKNLGAYEQYF. DNA of the CDR3: TGTGCCAGCAGCAAGAACCTAGGGGCCTACGAGCAGTACTTC.

This chain uses TRBV2 with TRBJ1-1; tentative D call: TRBD1 (5 bases). The V and J ends lost 7 bases and 1 base respectively, with 16 bases between them. The CDR3 has 15 residues. The germline CDR1 and CDR2 sequences are SNHLY and FYNNEI. In nucleotides, the CDR3 is TGTGCCAGCACCAAAAGCGGGGGGGGGAACACTGAAGCTTTCTTT. This sequence encodes CASTKSGGGNTEAFF. Drawing the rest from reference TRBV2 and TRBJ1-1, the complete variable domain is EPEVTQTPSHQVTQMGQEVILRCVPISNHLYFYWYRQILGQKVEFLVSFYNNEISEKSEIFDDQFSVERPDGSNFTLKIRSTKLEDSAMYFCASTKSGGGNTEAFFGQGTRLTVV.